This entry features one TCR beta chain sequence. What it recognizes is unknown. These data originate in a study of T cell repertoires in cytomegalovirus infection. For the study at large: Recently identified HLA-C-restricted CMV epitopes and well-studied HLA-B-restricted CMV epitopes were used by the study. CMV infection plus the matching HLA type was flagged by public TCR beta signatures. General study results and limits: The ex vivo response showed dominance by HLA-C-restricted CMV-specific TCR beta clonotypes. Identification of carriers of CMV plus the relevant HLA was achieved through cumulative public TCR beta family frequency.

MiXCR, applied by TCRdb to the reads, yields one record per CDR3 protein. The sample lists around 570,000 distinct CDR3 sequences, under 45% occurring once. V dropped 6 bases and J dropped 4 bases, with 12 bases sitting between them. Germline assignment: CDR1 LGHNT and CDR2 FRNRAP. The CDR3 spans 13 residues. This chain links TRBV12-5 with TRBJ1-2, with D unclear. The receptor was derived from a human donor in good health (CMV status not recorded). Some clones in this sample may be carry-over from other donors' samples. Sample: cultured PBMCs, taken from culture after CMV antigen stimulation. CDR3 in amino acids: CASGKTSAYGYTF. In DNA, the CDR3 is TGTGCTAGTGGGAAAACATCGGCCTATGGCTACACCTTC.